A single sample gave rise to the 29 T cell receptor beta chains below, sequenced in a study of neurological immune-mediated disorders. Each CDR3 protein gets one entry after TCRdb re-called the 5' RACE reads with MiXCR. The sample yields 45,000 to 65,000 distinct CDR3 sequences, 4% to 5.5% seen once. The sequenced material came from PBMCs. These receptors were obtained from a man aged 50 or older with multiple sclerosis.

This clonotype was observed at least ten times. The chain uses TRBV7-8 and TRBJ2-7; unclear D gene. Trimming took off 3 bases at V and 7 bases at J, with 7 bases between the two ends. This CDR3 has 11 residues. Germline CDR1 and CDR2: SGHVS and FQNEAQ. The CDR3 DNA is TGTGCCAGCAGCTTGATCGAAGAGCAGTACTTC. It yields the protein CASSLIEEQYF. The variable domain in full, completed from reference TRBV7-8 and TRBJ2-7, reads GAGVSQSPRYKVAKRGQDVALRCDPISGHVSLFWYQQALGQGPEFLTYFQNEAQLDKSGLPSDRFFAERPEGSVSTLKIQRTQQEDSAVYLCASSLIEEQYFGPGTRLTVT.

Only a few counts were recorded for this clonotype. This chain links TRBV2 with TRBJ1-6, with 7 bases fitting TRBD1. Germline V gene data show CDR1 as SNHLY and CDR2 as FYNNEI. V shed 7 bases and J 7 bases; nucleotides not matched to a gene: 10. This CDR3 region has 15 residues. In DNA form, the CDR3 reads TGTGCCAGCAACAGTGCGTTACAGGGGAATTCACCCCTCCACTTT. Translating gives CASNSALQGNSPLHF.

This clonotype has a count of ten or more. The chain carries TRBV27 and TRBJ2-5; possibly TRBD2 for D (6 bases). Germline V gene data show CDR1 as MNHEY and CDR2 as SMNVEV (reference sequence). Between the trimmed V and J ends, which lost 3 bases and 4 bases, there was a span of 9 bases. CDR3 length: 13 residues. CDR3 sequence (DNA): TGTGCCAGCAGTTTCCCGGGAGCAGAGACCCAGTACTTC. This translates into CASSFPGAETQYF.

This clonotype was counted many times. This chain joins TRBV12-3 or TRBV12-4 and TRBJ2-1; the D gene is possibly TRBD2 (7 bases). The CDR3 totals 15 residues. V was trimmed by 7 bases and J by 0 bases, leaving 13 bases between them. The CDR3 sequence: CASIGGRSSYNEQFF. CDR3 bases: TGTGCCAGCATCGGGGGGCGGAGCTCCTACAATGAGCAGTTCTTC.

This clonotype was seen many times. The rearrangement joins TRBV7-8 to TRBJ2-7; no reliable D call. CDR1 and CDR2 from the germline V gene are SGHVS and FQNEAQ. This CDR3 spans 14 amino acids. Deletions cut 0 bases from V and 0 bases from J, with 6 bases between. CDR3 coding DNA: TGTGCCAGCAGCTTAGCGCGCGGCTCCTACGAGCAGTACTTC. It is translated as CASSLARGSYEQYF.

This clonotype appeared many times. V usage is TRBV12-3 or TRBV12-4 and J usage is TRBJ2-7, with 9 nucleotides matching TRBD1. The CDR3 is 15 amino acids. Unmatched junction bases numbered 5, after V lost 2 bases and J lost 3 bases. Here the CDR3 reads CASSLTQGALYEQYF. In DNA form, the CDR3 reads TGTGCCAGCAGTTTAACACAGGGGGCACTCTACGAGCAGTACTTC.

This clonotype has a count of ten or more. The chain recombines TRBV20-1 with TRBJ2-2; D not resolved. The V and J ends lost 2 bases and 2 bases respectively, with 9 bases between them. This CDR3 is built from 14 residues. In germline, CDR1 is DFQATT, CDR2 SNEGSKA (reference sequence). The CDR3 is CSARMDLNTGELFF. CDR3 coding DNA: TGCAGTGCTAGAATGGACCTCAACACCGGGGAGCTGTTTTTT.

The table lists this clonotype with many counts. CDR3 protein: CASSSRQPKTQYF. The DNA for the CDR3 is TGTGCCAGCAGTTCCCGACAGCCCAAGACCCAGTACTTC. The rearrangement joins TRBV28 to TRBJ2-5; tentatively, D is TRBD1 (5 bases). Trimming took off 4 bases at V and 6 bases at J, with 12 bases between the two ends. Germline V gene sequence: CDR1 MDHEN, CDR2 SYDVKM. The CDR3 length is 13 residues.

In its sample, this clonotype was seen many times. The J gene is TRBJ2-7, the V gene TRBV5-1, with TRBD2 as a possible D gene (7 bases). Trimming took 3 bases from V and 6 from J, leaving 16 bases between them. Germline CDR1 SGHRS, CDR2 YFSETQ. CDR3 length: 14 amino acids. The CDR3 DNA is TGCGCCAGCAGCTCAACGGGGGGCCCAGTCGAGCAGTACTTC. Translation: CASSSTGGPVEQYF.

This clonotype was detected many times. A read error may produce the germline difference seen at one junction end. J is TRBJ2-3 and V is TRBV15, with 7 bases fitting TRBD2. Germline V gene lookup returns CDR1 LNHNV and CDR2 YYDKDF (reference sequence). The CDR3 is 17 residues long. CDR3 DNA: TGTGCCACCAGCAGAGATGGGGCTAGCGGAAAAACAGATGCGCAGTATTTT. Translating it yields CATSRDGASGKTDAQYF.

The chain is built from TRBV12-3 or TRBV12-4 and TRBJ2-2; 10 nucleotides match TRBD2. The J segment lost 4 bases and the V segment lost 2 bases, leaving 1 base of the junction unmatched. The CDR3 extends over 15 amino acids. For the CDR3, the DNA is TGTGCCAGCAGTTTAAAGCGGGAGGGCACCGGGGAGCTGTTTTTT. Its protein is CASSLKREGTGELFF.

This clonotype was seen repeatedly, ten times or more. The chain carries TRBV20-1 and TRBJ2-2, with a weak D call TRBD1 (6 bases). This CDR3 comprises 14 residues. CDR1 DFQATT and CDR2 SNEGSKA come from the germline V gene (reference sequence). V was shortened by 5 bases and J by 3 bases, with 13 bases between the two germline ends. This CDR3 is CSAAARGYTGELFF. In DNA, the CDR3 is TGCAGTGCTGCAGCCAGGGGCTACACCGGGGAGCTGTTTTTT.

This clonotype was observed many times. The CDR3 here is CASGTGNRDYEQYF. The CDR3 bases are TGCGCCAGCGGAACCGGGAACAGGGACTACGAGCAGTACTTC. The V and J genes are TRBV5-1 and TRBJ2-7, with D possibly being TRBD1 (6 bases). Trimming took 7 bases from V and 3 from J, leaving 17 bases between them. CDR3 length equals 14 residues. CDR1 and CDR2 (germline): SGHRS, YFSETQ.

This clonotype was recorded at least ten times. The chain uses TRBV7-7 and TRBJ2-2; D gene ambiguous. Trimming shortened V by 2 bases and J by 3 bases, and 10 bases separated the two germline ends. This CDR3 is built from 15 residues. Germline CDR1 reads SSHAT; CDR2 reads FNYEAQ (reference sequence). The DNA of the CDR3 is TGTGCCAGCAGCTTATTAACTGCAGACACCGGGGAGCTGTTTTTT. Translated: CASSLLTADTGELFF.

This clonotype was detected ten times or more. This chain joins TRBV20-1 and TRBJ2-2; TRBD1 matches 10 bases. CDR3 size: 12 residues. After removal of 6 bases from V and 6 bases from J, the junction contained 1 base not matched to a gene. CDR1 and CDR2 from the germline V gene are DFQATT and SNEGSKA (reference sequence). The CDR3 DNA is TGCAGTGCCGGACAGGGGGCCGGGGAGCTGTTTTTT. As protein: CSAGQGAGELFF.

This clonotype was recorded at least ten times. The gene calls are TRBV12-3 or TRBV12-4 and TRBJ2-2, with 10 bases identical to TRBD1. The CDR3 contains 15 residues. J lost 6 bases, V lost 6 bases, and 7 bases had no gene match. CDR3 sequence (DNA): TGTGCCAGCAGCTCAAGACAGGGGGCGGCCGGGGAGCTGTTTTTT. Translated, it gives CASSSRQGAAGELFF.

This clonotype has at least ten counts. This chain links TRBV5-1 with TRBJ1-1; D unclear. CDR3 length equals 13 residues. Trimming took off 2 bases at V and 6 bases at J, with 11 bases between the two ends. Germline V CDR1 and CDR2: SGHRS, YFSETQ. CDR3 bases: TGCGCCAGCAGCTTCACCTACGGGGCTGAAGCTTTCTTT. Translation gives CASSFTYGAEAFF.

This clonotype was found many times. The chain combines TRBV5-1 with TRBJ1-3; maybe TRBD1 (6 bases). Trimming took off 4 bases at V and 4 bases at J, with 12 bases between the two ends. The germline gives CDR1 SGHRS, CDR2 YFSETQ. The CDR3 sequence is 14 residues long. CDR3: CASSTGTSGNTIYF. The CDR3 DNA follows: TGCGCCAGCAGCACCGGGACATCAGGAAACACCATATATTTT.

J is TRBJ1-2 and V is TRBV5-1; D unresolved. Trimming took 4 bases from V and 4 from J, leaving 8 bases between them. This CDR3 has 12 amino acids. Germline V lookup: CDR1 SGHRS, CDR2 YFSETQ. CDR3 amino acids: CASSTDGYGYTF. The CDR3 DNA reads TGCGCCAGCAGCACGGACGGCTATGGCTACACCTTC.

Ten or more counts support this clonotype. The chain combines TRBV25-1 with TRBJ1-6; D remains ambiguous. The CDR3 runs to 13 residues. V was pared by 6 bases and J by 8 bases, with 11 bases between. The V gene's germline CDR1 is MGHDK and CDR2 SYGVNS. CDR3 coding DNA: TGTGCCAGCAGAAGGACTGGGGATTCACCCCTCCACTTT. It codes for CASRRTGDSPLHF.

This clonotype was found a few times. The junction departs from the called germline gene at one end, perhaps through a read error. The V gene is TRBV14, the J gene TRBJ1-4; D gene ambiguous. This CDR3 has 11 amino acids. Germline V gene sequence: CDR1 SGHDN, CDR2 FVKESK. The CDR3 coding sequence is TGTGCCAGCAGAAAAGAAGGGTCAGTCACTTTT. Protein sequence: CASRKEGSVTF. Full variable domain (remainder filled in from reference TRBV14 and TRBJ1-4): EAGVTQFPSHSVIEKGQTVTLRCDPISGHDNLYWYRRVMGKEIKFLLHFVKESKQDESGMPNNRFLAERTGGTYSTLKVQPAELEDSGVYFCASRKEGSVTFGSGTQLSVL.

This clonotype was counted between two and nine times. The chain's CDR3 is CASSLYARGSYEQYF. The CDR3 bases are TGTGCCAGCAGCTTATATGCGAGAGGGAGCTACGAGCAGTACTTC. The rearrangement links TRBV7-2 to TRBJ2-7, with D possibly matching TRBD2 (5 bases). This CDR3 is built from 15 residues. From germline, CDR1 is SGHTA and CDR2 FQGNSA. V lost 2 bases and J lost 3, with 14 bases in between.

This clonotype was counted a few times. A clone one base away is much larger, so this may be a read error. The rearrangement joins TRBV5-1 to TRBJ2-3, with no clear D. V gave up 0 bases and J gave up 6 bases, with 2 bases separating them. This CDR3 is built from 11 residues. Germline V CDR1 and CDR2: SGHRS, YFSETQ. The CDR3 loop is CASSLDDTQYF. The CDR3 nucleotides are TGCGCCAGCAGCTTGGATGATACGCAGTATTTT.

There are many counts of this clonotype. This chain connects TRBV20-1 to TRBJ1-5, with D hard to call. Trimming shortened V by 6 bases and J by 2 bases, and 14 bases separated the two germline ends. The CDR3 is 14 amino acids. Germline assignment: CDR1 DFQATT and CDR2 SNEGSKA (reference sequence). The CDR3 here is CSAGSSRGNQPQHF. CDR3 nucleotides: TGCAGTGCCGGATCCTCGCGGGGCAATCAGCCCCAGCATTTT.

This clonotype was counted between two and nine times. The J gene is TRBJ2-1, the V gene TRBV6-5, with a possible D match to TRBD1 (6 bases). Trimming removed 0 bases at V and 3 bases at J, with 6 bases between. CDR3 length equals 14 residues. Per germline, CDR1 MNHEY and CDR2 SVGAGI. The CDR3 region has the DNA TGTGCCAGCAGTTACTCGGACAGCTACAATGAGCAGTTCTTC. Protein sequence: CASSYSDSYNEQFF.

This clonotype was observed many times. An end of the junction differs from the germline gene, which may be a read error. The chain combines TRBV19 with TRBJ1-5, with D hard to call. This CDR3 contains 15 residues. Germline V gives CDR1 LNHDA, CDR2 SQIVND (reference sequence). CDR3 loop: CASSIGGGGNQPQNF. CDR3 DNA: TGTGCCAGTAGTATTGGCGGAGGTGGCAATCAGCCCCAGAATTTT.

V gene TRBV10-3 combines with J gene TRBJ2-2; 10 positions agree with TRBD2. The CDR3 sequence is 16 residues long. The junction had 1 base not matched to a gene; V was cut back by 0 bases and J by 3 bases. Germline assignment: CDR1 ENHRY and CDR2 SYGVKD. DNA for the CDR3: TGTGCCATCAGTGAGTCTCTAGCGGGGGACACCGGGGAGCTGTTTTTT. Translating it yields CAISESLAGDTGELFF.

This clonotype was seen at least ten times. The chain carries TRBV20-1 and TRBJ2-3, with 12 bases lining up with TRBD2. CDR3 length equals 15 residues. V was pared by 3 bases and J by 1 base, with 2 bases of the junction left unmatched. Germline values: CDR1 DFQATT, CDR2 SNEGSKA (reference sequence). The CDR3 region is CSARRLAGGTDTQYF. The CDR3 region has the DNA TGCAGTGCTAGGAGACTAGCGGGGGGCACAGATACGCAGTATTTT.

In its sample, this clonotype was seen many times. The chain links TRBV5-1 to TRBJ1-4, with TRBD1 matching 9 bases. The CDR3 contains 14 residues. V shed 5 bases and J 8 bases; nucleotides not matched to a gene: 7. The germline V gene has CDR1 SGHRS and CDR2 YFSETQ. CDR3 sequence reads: CASRIRTGEEKLFF. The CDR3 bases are TGCGCCAGCAGAATAAGGACAGGGGAGGAAAAACTGTTTTTT.